The clone carrying this TCR beta chain was observed many times. What it binds is not known. TCRdb passed the 5' RACE reads through MiXCR, listing each CDR3 protein once. Among tens of thousands of distinct CDR3 sequences listed, 4% were seen once. Germline V lookup: CDR1 SGDLS, CDR2 YYNGEE. Trimming stripped 1 base from V and 6 bases from J, with 8 bases between. This CDR3 is 12 amino acids long. The sample comes from a study of CD8 T cells in ankylosing spondylitis. General study points: Relatively scarce in peripheral blood, disease-linked clones were CD8+. Characteristic of ankylosing spondylitis blood, it appeared, was a TCR beta motif comprising about eight highly homologous variants. Both synovial fluid and blood in reactive arthritis had previously been reported to carry some motif variants.

What was sequenced was blood, either unsorted or a sorted T cell fraction (not recorded which). V is TRBV9 and J is TRBJ2-7; D possibly uses TRBD1 or TRBD2 (5 bases each). This clonotype originated in a female donor with ankylosing spondylitis or in good health (not recorded which). CDR3 amino acids: CASSVTGGEQYF. The CDR3 region has the DNA TGTGCCAGCAGCGTAACTGGGGGCGAGCAGTACTTC. The whole variable domain, remainder taken from reference TRBV9 and TRBJ2-7, is DSGVTQTPKHLITATGQRVTLRCSPRSGDLSVYWYQQSLDQGLQFLIQYYNGEERAKGNILERFSAQQFPDLHSELNLSSLELGDSALYFCASSVTGGEQYFGPGTRLTVT.